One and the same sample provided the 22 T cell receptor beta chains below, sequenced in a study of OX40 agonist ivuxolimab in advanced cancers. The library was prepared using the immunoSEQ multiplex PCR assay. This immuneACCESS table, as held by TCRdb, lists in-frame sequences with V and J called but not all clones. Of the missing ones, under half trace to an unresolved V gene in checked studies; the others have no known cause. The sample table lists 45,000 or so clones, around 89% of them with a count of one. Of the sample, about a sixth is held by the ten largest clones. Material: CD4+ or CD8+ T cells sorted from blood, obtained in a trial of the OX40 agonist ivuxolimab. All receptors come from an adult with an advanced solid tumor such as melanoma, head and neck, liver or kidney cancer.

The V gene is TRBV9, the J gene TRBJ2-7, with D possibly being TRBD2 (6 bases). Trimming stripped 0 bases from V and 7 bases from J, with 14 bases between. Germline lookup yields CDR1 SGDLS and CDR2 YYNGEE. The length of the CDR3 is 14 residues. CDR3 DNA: TGTGCCAGCAGCGTAGGTATTGGGGACTTGGAGCAGTACTTC. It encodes CASSVGIGDLEQYF.

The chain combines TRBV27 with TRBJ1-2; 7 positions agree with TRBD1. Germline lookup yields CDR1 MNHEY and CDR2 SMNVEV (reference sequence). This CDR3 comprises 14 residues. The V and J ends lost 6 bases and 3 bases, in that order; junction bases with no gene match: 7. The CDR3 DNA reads TGTGCCAGCAGCGAAGGGGGCGCTTACTATGGCTACACCTTC. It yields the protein CASSEGGAYYGYTF.

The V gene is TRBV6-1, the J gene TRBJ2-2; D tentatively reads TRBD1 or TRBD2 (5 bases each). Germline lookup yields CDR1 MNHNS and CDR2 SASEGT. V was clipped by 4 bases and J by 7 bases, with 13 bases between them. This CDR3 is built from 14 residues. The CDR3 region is CASSGGSSGGELFF. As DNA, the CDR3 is TGTGCCAGCAGTGGGGGGTCCTCGGGCGGGGAGCTGTTTTTT.

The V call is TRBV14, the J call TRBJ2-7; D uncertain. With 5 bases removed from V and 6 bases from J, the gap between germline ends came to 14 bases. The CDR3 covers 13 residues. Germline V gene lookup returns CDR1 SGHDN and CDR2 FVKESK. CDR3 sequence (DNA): TGTGCCAGCAGCACAAGAGCTATCTCCGAGCAGTACTTC. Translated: CASSTRAISEQYF.

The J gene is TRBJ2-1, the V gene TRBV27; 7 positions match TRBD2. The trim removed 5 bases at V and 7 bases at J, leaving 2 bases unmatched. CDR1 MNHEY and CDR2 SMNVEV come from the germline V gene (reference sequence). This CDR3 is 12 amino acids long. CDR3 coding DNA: TGTGCCAGCAGTGGGGGGGGGAATGAGCAGTTCTTC. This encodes CASSGGGNEQFF.

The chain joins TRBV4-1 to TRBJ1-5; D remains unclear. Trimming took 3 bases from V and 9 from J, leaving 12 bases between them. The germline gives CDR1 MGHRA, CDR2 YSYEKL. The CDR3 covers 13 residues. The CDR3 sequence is CASSQIRGRPQHF. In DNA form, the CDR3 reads TGCGCCAGCAGCCAGATTAGAGGGAGGCCCCAGCATTTT.

The CDR3 DNA follows: TGTGCCAGCAGGCCTATGGGGCCGGACACCGGGGAGCTGTTTTTT. Translated: CASRPMGPDTGELFF. V and J are TRBV7-9 and TRBJ2-2; D is perhaps TRBD1 (5 bases). CDR3 size: 15 residues. The V gene's germline CDR1 is SEHNR and CDR2 FQNEAQ (reference sequence). V lost 6 bases and J lost 3, with 14 bases in between.

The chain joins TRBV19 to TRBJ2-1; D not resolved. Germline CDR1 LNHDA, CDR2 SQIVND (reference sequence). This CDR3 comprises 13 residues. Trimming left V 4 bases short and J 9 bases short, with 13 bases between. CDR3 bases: TGTGCCAGTAGTACAACCAGCCTCCCTGAGCAGTTCTTC. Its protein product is CASSTTSLPEQFF.

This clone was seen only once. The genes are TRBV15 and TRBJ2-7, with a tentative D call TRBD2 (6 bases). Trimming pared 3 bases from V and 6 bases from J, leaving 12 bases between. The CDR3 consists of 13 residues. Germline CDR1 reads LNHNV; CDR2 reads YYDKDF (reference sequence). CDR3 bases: TGTGCCACCAGCAGCCCTCTCGGGGGCGAGCAGTACTTC. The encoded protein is CATSSPLGGEQYF.

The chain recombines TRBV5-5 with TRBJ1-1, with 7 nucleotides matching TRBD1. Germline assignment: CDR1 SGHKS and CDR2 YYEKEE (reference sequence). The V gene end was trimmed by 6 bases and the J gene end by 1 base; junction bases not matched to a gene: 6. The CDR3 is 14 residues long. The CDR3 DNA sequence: TGTGCCAGCACCGCACACAGGGGGAACACTGAAGCTTTCTTT. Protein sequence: CASTAHRGNTEAFF.

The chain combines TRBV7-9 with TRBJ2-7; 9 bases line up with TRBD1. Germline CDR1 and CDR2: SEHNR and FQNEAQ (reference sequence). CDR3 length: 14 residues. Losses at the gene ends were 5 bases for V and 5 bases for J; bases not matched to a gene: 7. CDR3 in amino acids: CASSEKDRGHEQYF. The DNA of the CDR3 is TGTGCCAGCAGCGAAAAGGACAGGGGCCACGAGCAGTACTTC.

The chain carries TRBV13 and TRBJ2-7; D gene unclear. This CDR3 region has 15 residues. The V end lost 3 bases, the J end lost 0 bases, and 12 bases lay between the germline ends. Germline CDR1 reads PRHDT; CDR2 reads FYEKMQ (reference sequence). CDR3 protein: CASSFNHENSYEQYF. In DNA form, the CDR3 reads TGTGCCAGCAGCTTTAATCACGAGAACTCCTACGAGCAGTACTTC.

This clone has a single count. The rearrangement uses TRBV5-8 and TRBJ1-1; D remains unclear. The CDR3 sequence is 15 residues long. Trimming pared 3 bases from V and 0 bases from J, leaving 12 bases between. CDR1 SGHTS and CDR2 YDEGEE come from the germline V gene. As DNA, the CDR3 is TGTGCCAGCAGCTCCCTATTTCAGATGAACACTGAAGCTTTCTTT. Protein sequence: CASSSLFQMNTEAFF. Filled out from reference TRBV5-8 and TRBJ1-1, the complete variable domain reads EAGVTQSPTHLIKTRGQQATLRCSPISGHTSVYWYQQALGLGLQFLLWYDEGEERNRGNFPPRFSGRQFPNYSSELNVNALELEDSALYLCASSSLFQMNTEAFFGQGTRLTVV.

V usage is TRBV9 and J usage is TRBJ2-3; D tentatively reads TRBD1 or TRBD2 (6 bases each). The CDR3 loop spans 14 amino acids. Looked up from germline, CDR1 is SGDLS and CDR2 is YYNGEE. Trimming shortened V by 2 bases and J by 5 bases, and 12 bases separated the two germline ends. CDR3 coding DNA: TGTGCCAGCAGCGTCTCGGGGGCGGGAGATACGCAGTATTTT. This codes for CASSVSGAGDTQYF.

This CDR3 reads CASSRTGSSYEQYF. The DNA for the CDR3 is TGTGCCAGCAGTAGGACGGGGAGCTCCTACGAGCAGTACTTC. V gene TRBV27 combines with J gene TRBJ2-7; the D gene is possibly TRBD2 (5 bases). The CDR3 sequence is 14 residues long. Deletions cut 5 bases from V and 0 bases from J, with 11 bases between. Per the germline V gene, CDR1 is MNHEY and CDR2 is SMNVEV (reference sequence).

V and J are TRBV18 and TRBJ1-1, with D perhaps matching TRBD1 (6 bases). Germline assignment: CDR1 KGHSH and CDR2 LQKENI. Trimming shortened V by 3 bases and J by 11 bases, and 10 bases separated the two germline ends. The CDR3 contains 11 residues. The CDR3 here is CASSPGARAFF. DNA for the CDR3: TGTGCCAGCTCACCGGGGGCTCGGGCTTTCTTT.

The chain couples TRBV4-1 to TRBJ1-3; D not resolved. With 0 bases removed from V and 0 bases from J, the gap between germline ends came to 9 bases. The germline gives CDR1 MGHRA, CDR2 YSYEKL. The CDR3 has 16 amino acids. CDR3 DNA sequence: TGCGCCAGCAGCCAAGATCCCGCCCCCTCTGGAAACACCATATATTTT. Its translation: CASSQDPAPSGNTIYF.

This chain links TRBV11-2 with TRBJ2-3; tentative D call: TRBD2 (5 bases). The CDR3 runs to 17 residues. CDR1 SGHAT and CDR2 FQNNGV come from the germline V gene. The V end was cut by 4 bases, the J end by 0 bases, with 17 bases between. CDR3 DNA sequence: TGTGCCAGCAGCTCGTTACCTAAGCGGCCTAGCACAGATACGCAGTATTTT. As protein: CASSSLPKRPSTDTQYF.

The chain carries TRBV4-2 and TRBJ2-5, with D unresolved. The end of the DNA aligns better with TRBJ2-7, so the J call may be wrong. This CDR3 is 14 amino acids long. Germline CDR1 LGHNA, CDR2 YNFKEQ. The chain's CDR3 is CASSQKSAADEQYF. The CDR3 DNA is TGTGCCAGCAGCCAGAAGTCGGCCGCGGACGAGCAGTACTTC.

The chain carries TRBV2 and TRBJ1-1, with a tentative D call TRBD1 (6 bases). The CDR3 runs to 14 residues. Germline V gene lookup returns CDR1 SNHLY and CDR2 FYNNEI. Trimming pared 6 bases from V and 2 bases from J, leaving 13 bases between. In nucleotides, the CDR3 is TGTGCCAGCAGCGCCGGGACACTAAACACTGAAGCTTTCTTT. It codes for CASSAGTLNTEAFF. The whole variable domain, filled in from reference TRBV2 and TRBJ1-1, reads EPEVTQTPSHQVTQMGQEVILRCVPISNHLYFYWYRQILGQKVEFLVSFYNNEISEKSEIFDDQFSVERPDGSNFTLKIRSTKLEDSAMYFCASSAGTLNTEAFFGQGTRLTVV.

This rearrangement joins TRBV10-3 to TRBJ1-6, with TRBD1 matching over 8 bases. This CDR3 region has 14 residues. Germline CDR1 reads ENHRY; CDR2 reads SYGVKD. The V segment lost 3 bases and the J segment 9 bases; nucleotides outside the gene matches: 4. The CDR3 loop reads CAISDQTGASPLHF. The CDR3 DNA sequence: TGTGCCATCAGTGACCAGACAGGGGCTTCACCCCTCCACTTT.

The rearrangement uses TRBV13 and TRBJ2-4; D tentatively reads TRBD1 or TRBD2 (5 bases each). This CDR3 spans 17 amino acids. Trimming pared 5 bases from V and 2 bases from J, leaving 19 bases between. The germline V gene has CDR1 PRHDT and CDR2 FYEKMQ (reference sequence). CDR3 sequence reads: CASSPVGTSVTKNIQYF. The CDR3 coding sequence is TGTGCCAGCAGCCCTGTTGGGACGTCGGTTACCAAAAACATTCAGTACTTC.